This T cell receptor beta chain was found in a study of HIV-infected patients and healthy controls. The study, taken as a whole, reports: HIV+ repertoires were severely depleted of MAIT alpha-chain CDR3s, unlike healthy controls.

The repertoire came from unfractionated whole blood and reflected all unsorted peripheral T cells. Germline lookup yields CDR1 SQVTM and CDR2 ANQGSEA. CDR3 length: 13 amino acids. V lost 7 bases and J lost 8; bases outside the gene matches: 10. This clonotype was seen at least ten times. Its antigen is as yet unknown. Reverse transcription used 450 to 650 ng RNA and constant-region primers for alpha and beta. Using multiplexing indices, alpha and beta chain libraries were generated apart by chain-specific third strand synthesis. TCRdb fed the 5' RACE reads into MiXCR, producing one record per CDR3 protein. The data hold about 16,000 distinct CDR3 sequences, with 9.4% observed a single time.

The V and J genes are TRBV29-1 and TRBJ2-5; TRBD1 matches at 10 bases. The clonotype comes from an adult in good health. The specimen sequenced was blood. The chain's CDR3 is CSATGTGAFTQYF. CDR3 sequence (DNA): TGCAGCGCCACCGGGACAGGGGCCTTCACCCAGTACTTC.